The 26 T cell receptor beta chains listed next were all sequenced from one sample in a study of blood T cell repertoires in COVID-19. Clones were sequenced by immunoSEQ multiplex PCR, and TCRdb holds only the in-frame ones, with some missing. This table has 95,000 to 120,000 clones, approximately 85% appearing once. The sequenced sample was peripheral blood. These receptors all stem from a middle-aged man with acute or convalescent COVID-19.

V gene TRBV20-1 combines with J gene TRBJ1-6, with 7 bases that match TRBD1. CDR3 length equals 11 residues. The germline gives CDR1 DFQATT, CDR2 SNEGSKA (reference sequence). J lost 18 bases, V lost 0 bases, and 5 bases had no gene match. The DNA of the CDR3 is TGCAGTGCTAGAGACCCCCGGGACAGCCACTTT. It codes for CSARDPRDSHF.

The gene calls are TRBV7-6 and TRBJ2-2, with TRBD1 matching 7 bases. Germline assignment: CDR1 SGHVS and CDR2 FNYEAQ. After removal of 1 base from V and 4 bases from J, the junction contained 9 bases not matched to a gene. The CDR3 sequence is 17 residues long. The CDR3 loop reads CASSLGTGALSTGELFF. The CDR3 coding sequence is TGTGCCAGCAGCTTAGGCACAGGGGCGTTGAGCACCGGGGAGCTGTTTTTT.

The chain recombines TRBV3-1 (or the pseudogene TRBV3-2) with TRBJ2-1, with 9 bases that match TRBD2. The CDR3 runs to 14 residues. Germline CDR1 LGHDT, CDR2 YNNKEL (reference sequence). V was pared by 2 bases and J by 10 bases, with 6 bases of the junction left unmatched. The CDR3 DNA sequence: TGTGCCAGCAGCCAAACTACTCTAGCGGGGGAGCAGTTCTTC. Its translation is CASSQTTLAGEQFF.

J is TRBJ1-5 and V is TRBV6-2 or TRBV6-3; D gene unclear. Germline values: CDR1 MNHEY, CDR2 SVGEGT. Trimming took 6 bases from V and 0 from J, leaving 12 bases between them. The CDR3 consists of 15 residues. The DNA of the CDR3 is TGTGCCAGCAGCCAACGGGGAGATAGCAATCAGCCCCAGCATTTT. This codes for CASSQRGDSNQPQHF.

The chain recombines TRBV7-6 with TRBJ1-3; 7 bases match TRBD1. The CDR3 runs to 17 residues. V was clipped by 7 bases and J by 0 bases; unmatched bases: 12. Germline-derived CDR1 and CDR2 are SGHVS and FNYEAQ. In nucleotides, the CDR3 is TGTGCCAGCACCAGGGGGTGGTCGCTCGACTCTGGAAACACCATATATTTT. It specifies CASTRGWSLDSGNTIYF.

CDR3 residues: CASSSIMDKEQNTEAFF. As DNA, the CDR3 is TGTGCCAGCAGTTCCATCATGGACAAAGAACAGAACACTGAAGCTTTCTTT. The chain recombines TRBV27 with TRBJ1-1; D possibly corresponds to TRBD1 (5 bases). The CDR3 sequence is 17 residues long. Germline CDR1 MNHEY, CDR2 SMNVEV (reference sequence). V lost 4 bases and J 1 base, leaving 19 bases between the germline ends.

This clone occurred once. In nucleotides, the CDR3 is TGTGCCAGCACCGCGACAGTGGAGAGGAACGAGCAGTACTTC. It translates to CASTATVERNEQYF. V and J are TRBV6-5 and TRBJ2-7, with a possible D match to TRBD1 (5 bases). This CDR3 spans 14 amino acids. With 7 bases removed from V and 5 bases from J, the gap between germline ends came to 18 bases. CDR1 and CDR2 (germline): MNHEY, SVGAGI.

Here the CDR3 DNA reads TGTGCCAGCAGCTTGAAGCCCGGTCAGCCCCAGCATTTT. Its translation is CASSLKPGQPQHF. The chain couples TRBV5-6 to TRBJ1-5; D is undetermined. The ends were cut back, 1 base at V and 6 bases at J, with 8 bases in the middle. The germline V gene has CDR1 SGHDT and CDR2 YYEEEE. CDR3 length: 13 residues.

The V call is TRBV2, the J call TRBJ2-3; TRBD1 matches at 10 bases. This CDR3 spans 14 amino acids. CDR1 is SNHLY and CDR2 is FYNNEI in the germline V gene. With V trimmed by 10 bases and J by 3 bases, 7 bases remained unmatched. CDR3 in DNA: TGTGCCACCCCCCCGGGACAGGGGACAGATACGCAGTATTTT. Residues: CATPPGQGTDTQYF.

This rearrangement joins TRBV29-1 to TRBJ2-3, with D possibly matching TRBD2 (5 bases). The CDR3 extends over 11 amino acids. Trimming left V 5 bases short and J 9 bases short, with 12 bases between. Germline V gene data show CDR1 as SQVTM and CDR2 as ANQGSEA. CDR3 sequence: CSVRTTGTQYF. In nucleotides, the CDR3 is TGCAGCGTTAGGACGACGGGGACGCAGTATTTT.

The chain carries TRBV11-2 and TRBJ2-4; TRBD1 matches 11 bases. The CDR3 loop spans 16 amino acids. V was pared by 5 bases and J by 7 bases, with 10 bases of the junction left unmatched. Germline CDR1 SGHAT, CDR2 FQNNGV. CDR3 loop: CASSKRTGGGGNIQYF. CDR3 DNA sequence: TGTGCCAGCAGCAAAAGGACAGGGGGCGGTGGGAACATTCAGTACTTC.

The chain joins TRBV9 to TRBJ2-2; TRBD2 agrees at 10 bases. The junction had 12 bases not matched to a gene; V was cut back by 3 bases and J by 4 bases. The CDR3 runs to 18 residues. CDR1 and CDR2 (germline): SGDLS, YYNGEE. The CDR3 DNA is TGTGCCAGCAGCGCCGGGACTAGCGCCACCCTCGGCACCGGGGAGCTGTTTTTT. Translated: CASSAGTSATLGTGELFF.

The CDR3 sequence is CASSLLSGTGGYEQYF. In DNA, the CDR3 is TGTGCCAGCAGCTTATTATCCGGGACAGGGGGCTACGAGCAGTACTTC. This chain uses TRBV5-6 with TRBJ2-7; 11 bases are shared with TRBD1. The CDR3 has 16 amino acids. Germline CDR1 is SGHDT and CDR2 is YYEEEE. J lost 3 bases, V lost 2 bases, and 7 bases had no gene match.

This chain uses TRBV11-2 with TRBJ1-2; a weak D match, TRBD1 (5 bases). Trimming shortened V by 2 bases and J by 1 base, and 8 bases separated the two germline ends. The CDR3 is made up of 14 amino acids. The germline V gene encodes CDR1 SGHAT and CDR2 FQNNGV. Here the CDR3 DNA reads TGTGCCAGCAGCTTAAACAGGATTAACTATGGCTACACCTTC. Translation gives CASSLNRINYGYTF.

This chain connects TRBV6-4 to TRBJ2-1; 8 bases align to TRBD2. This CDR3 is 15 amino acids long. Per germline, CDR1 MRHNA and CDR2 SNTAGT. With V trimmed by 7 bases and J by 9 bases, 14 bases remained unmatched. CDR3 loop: CASIRFGGGPGEQFF. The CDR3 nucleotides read TGTGCCAGCATTCGGTTTGGCGGGGGGCCTGGTGAGCAGTTCTTC.

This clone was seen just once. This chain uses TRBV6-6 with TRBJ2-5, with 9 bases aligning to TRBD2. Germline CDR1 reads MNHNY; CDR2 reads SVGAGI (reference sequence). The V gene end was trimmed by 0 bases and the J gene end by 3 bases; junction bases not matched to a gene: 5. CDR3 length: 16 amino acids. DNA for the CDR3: TGTGCCAGCAGTTACTCTGCGGGGGGGCTTAAAGAGACCCAGTACTTC. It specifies CASSYSAGGLKETQYF.

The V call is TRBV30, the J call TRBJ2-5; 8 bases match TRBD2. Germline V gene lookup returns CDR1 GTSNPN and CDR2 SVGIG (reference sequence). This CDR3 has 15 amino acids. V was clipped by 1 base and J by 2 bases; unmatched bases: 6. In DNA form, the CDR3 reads TGTGCCTGGAGTGCGAACCCGGGGGGGCAAGAGACCCAGTACTTC. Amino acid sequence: CAWSANPGGQETQYF.

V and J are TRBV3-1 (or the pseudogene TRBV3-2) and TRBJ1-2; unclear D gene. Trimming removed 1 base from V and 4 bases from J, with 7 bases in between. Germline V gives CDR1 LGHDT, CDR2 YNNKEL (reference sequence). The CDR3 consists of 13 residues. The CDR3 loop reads CASSQGGSYGYTF. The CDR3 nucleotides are TGTGCCAGCAGCCAAGGAGGGAGCTATGGCTACACCTTC.

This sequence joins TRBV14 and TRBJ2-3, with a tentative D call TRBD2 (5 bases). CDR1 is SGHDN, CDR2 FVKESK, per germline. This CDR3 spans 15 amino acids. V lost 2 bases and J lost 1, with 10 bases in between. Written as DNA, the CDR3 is TGTGCCAGCAGCCAACGGGGTACAGGCACAGATACGCAGTATTTT. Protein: CASSQRGTGTDTQYF.

The CDR3 DNA is TGCGCCAGCAGCTCCCTTGACAGGCGAAGCGGTGAAGCTTTCTTT. Translating it yields CASSSLDRRSGEAFF. The chain has TRBV5-1 and TRBJ1-1, with D possibly being TRBD1 (6 bases). V was cut by 3 bases and J by 7 bases, with 19 bases left in between. Germline-derived CDR1 and CDR2 are SGHRS and YFSETQ. There are 15 residues in the CDR3.

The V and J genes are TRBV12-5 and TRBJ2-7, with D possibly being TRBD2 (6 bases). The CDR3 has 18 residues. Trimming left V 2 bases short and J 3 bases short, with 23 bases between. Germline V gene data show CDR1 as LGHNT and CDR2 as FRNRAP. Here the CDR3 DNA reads TGTGCTAGTGGTTTGCGTTTGATTGGGTCTCCGGGGGACTACGAGCAGTACTTC. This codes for CASGLRLIGSPGDYEQYF.

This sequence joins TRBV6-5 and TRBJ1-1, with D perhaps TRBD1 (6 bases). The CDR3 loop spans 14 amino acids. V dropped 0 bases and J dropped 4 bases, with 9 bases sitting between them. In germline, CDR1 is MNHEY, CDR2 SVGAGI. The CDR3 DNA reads TGTGCCAGCAGTTACTCGAGGGGGGGCACTGAAGCTTTCTTT. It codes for CASSYSRGGTEAFF.

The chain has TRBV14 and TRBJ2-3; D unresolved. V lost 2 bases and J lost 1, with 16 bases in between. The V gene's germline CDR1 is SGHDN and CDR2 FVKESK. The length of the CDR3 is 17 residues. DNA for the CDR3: TGTGCCAGCAGCCAATCATTATTCTTGGGCGGCACAGATACGCAGTATTTT. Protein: CASSQSLFLGGTDTQYF.

As DNA, the CDR3 is TGTGCCAGCAGCCCGGGGACAGGGGTTTTCAATGAGCAGTTCTTC. It specifies CASSPGTGVFNEQFF. This sequence joins TRBV7-2 and TRBJ2-1; 10 nucleotides agree with TRBD1. The CDR3 is 15 residues long. Germline V gene sequence: CDR1 SGHTA, CDR2 FQGNSA. Losses at the gene ends were 5 bases for V and 6 bases for J; bases not matched to a gene: 7.

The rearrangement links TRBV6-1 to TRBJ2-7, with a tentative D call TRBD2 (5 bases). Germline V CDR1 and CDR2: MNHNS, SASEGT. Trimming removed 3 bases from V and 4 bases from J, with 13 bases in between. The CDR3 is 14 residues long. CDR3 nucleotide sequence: TGTGCCAGCAGTGATCGTTTGCCGGGGTACGAGCAGTACTTC. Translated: CASSDRLPGYEQYF.

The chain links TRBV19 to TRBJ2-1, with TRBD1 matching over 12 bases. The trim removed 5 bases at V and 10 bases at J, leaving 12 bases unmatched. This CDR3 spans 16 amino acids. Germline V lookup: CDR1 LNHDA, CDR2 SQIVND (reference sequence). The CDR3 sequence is CASSLRGQGAMIEQFF. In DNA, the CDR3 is TGTGCCAGTAGTCTCCGGGGACAGGGGGCCATGATAGAGCAGTTCTTC.